One sample yielded the 10 T cell receptor beta chains listed below, sequenced in a study of T cell responses to AZD1222 COVID-19 vaccine. Assay: immunoSEQ multiplex PCR; the TCRdb copy retains only in-frame clones and omits some. The table records about 150,000 clones, around 87% of them present only once. The sequencing used peripheral blood, collected on day 0 of AZD1222 vaccination. These receptors originate from an adult in good health.

The chain couples TRBV5-1 to TRBJ2-1; 8 positions match TRBD2. J lost 8 bases, V lost 0 bases, and 7 bases had no gene match. CDR1 is SGHRS, CDR2 YFSETQ, per germline. This CDR3 has 15 residues. The CDR3 sequence is CASSLGREGLDEQFF. The DNA for the CDR3 is TGCGCCAGCAGCTTGGGTCGGGAGGGCCTGGATGAGCAGTTCTTC.

The chain carries TRBV3-1 (or the pseudogene TRBV3-2) and TRBJ2-1; D remains unclear. CDR3 size: 16 residues. Trimming removed 0 bases at V and 5 bases at J, with 14 bases between. Germline V gene data show CDR1 as LGHDT and CDR2 as YNNKEL (reference sequence). The CDR3 DNA reads as TGTGCCAGCAGCCAAGATCGAGAGCCTCCCGACAATGAGCAGTTCTTC. It codes for CASSQDREPPDNEQFF.

V is TRBV11-2 and J is TRBJ2-1, with 8 bases lining up with TRBD2. CDR1 SGHAT and CDR2 FQNNGV come from the germline V gene. V shed 3 bases and J 6 bases; nucleotides not matched to a gene: 10. This CDR3 is built from 16 residues. The DNA for the CDR3 is TGTGCCAGCAGCTTTACCCACATCACTAGCGGCAATGAGCAGTTCTTC. Translation gives CASSFTHITSGNEQFF. Combining the CDR3 with reference TRBV11-2 and TRBJ2-1 gives the whole variable domain EAGVAQSPRYKIIEKRQSVAFWCNPISGHATLYWYQQILGQGPKLLIQFQNNGVVDDSQLPKDRFSAERLKGVDSTLKIQPAKLEDSAVYLCASSFTHITSGNEQFFGPGTRLTVL.

This sequence joins TRBV19 and TRBJ1-4; 8 bases agree with TRBD1. The V segment lost 5 bases and the J segment 4 bases; nucleotides outside the gene matches: 3. The CDR3 contains 14 residues. Germline CDR1 LNHDA, CDR2 SQIVND (reference sequence). This CDR3 reads CASSSDRGNEKLFF. CDR3 sequence (DNA): TGTGCCAGTAGTTCCGACAGGGGTAATGAAAAACTGTTTTTT.

V usage is TRBV7-9 and J usage is TRBJ1-1, with D unclear. In germline, CDR1 is SEHNR, CDR2 FQNEAQ (reference sequence). Trimming pared 1 base from V and 2 bases from J, leaving 5 bases between. This CDR3 contains 13 residues. For the CDR3, the DNA is TGTGCCAGCAGCTTAGAGGATAACACTGAAGCTTTCTTT. Translation gives CASSLEDNTEAFF.

This sequence joins TRBV30 and TRBJ2-5, with D perhaps TRBD1 or TRBD2 (7 bases each). Trimming took off 8 bases at V and 5 bases at J, with 18 bases between the two ends. Germline V gene lookup returns CDR1 GTSNPN and CDR2 SVGIG (reference sequence). CDR3 length equals 13 residues. CDR3 sequence reads: CAGGEGAKETQYF. The CDR3 DNA reads TGTGCCGGAGGGGAGGGGGCGAAGGAGACCCAGTACTTC.

This chain uses TRBV7-6 with TRBJ2-2, with 9 bases fitting TRBD1. The CDR3 sequence is 16 residues long. The V and J ends lost 5 bases and 0 bases, in that order; junction bases with no gene match: 4. The germline V gene has CDR1 SGHVS and CDR2 FNYEAQ. CDR3 amino acids: CASSPTGGANTGELFF. CDR3 in DNA: TGTGCCAGCAGCCCCACAGGGGGCGCGAACACCGGGGAGCTGTTTTTT.

The chain combines TRBV27 with TRBJ1-2; 7 bases map to TRBD1. After removal of 8 bases from V and 8 bases from J, the junction contained 17 bases not matched to a gene. Germline V gene data show CDR1 as MNHEY and CDR2 as SMNVEV (reference sequence). The CDR3 has 15 amino acids. The CDR3 DNA follows: TGTGCCAGCGGAATCTCGACAGGGAGTTTGCGGGGCTACACCTTC. Amino acid sequence: CASGISTGSLRGYTF.

V is TRBV19 and J is TRBJ2-1; 9 bases align to TRBD1. With 4 bases clipped from V and 14 bases from J, the junction kept 9 bases outside the gene matches. This CDR3 has 13 residues. Germline CDR1 and CDR2: LNHDA and SQIVND (reference sequence). The CDR3 is CASSTSRRDREFF. The CDR3 region has the DNA TGTGCCAGTAGTACCTCCCGCCGGGACAGGGAGTTCTTC.

The DNA for the CDR3 is TGTGCCAGTAGTATAGGGACTAGCGGGGGGTACCAAGAGACCCAGTACTTC. Its protein product is CASSIGTSGGYQETQYF. The gene calls are TRBV19 and TRBJ2-5; 14 bases align to TRBD2. V trimming: 1 base; J trimming: 0 bases; junction bases outside the gene matches: 1. The germline V gene encodes CDR1 LNHDA and CDR2 SQIVND (reference sequence). The CDR3 has 17 residues.